This T cell receptor (beta chain) is drawn from a study of shared clonotypes between healthy human individuals. Study context: Per donor, CD8 memory used one plate, CD8 naive used two, CD4 memory used three and CD4 naive used three.

Sorted-subset replicate PCRs used about 0.2 ug of genomic DNA. This amount corresponded to approximately 30,000 T cell genomes. Some clones are missing from TCRdb's copy, which holds only in-frame ones; the method was immunoSEQ multiplex PCR. The sample includes some 500,000 clones, around 96% of them seen just once. Those who donated were healthy HIV-negative adults, with no recent acute infections or vaccinations reported. The CDR3 contains 17 residues. Trimming took 5 bases from V and 5 from J, leaving 22 bases between them. Germline CDR1 and CDR2: MNHNS and SASEGT. The table lists this clone with a few counts.

This sequence originates from a woman aged 30 to 39 in good health. V and J are TRBV6-1 and TRBJ1-5; a weak D match, TRBD1 (6 bases). Sequenced sample: naive CD4+ T cells sorted from blood. The subset here: CD45RA+ positively selected. The CDR3 reads CASSKDRFISTHQPQHF. CDR3 DNA sequence: TGTGCCAGCAGTAAAGACAGGTTTATCTCAACTCATCAGCCCCAGCATTTT.